This TCR beta chain stems from a study of T cell changes during pregnancy in multiple sclerosis. V was shortened by 4 bases and J by 6 bases, with 18 bases between the two germline ends. The germline gives CDR1 SGDLS, CDR2 YYNGEE. The CDR3 extends over 15 amino acids. Data came from immunoSEQ multiplex PCR; TCRdb stores just in-frame clones and leaves some out. The sample lists about 40,000 clones, 75% to 95% occurring once. The V and J genes are TRBV9 and TRBJ2-3, with D unclear. This TCR was recovered from a female donor with multiple sclerosis, enrolled in a pregnancy study. Sequenced here: CD4+ T cells from peripheral blood mononuclear cells, sampled in the third trimester of pregnancy. CDR3 protein: CASSPSLTPSDTQYF. The CDR3 bases are TGTGCCAGCAGCCCGTCTCTAACCCCTTCGGATACGCAGTATTTT. Full variable domain (rest looked up from reference TRBV9 and TRBJ2-3): DSGVTQTPKHLITATGQRVTLRCSPRSGDLSVYWYQQSLDQGLQFLIQYYNGEERAKGNILERFSAQQFPDLHSELNLSSLELGDSALYFCASSPSLTPSDTQYFGPGTRLTVL.